This note documents a single T cell receptor beta chain sequence. Its antigen is not known. The data were taken from a study of T cell clonotyping in hematopoietic cell transplantation. Background on the study: Recipient samples before transplant were obtained post-cytoreduction.

The V and J ends lost 8 bases and 5 bases, in that order; junction bases with no gene match: 14. The CDR3 covers 16 residues. Per germline, CDR1 SEHNR and CDR2 FQNEAQ (reference sequence). The study's findings and limits: Recipient TCR diversity dropped after transplant; expanded clonotypes rose from day 30 to 180. Graft donor and pretransplant recipient Inverse Simpson Index values predicted broader posttransplant TCR diversity.

Time point: recipient sample about 28 days before transplant, after cytoreduction. Profiled with immunoSEQ multiplex PCR; TCRdb holds only in-frame clones, not every one. The sample shows tens of thousands of clones, about 96% of them seen only once. This specimen was peripheral blood mononuclear cells, taken before stem cell transplant. The rearrangement links TRBV7-9 to TRBJ1-5; TRBD1 agrees at 8 bases. The TCR sequence derives from a woman in her forties or fifties with acute myeloid leukemia. Some clones in this sample may be carry-over from other donors' samples. DNA for the CDR3: TGTGCCAGCGGTGATCAGGGGGCATTCGGCGATCAGCCCCAGCATTTT. Encoded protein: CASGDQGAFGDQPQHF.